This is a list of T cell receptor beta chains from one sample in a study of cytomegalovirus exposure and HLA in healthy donors. Assay: immunoSEQ multiplex PCR; the TCRdb copy retains only in-frame clones and omits some. The table includes some 130,000 clones, over 60% detected once. The sequencing input was PBMCs. These receptors were taken from a young man in good health and CMV-seronegative. The CDR3 runs from the conserved cysteine through the conserved F or W. A D gene is named only where the DNA matches it firmly. Only some rows state a clone size, as once, few, many or a class for expanded clones.

.,TRBJ2-7,TRBV6-1,TRBD1,CASSEVDRGEQYF,TGTGCCAGCAGTGAAGTCGACAGGGGCGAGCAGTACTTC
.,TRBJ2-1,TRBV6-6,TRBD2,CASSYSSSGRAGEQFF,TGTGCCAGCAGTTACTCTTCTAGCGGGAGGGCCGGTGAGCAGTTCTTC
.,TRBJ1-5,TRBV19,.,CASGTTVGSNQPQHF,TGTGCCAGCGGGACAACGGTGGGGAGCAATCAGCCCCAGCATTTT
.,TRBJ2-5,TRBV6-1,.,CASSEWGGREYF,TGTGCCAGCAGTGAATGGGGCGGACGTGAGTACTTC
.,TRBJ1-5,TRBV4-2,TRBD1,CASSPRTGSNQPQHF,TGTGCCAGCAGCCCTAGGACAGGGAGCAATCAGCCCCAGCATTTT
.,TRBJ2-7,TRBV2,TRBD2,CASSEAIRMGGAYEQYF,TGTGCCAGCAGTGAAGCGATCCGGATGGGGGGGGCCTACGAGCAGTACTTC
once,TRBJ2-7,TRBV29-1,.,CSVDYRENFSYEQYF,TGCAGCGTTGATTACCGGGAGAATTTCTCCTACGAGCAGTACTTC
.,TRBJ2-1,TRBV7-9,.,CSSSLVSDNEQFF,TGTTCCAGCAGCTTAGTCTCCGACAATGAGCAGTTCTTC
.,TRBJ2-7,TRBV2,TRBD2,CASSYRQLAGGRANEQYF,TGTGCCAGCAGTTACCGGCAACTAGCGGGAGGGAGGGCCAACGAGCAGTACTTC
.,TRBJ1-5,TRBV30,.,CAWSMAGHQPQHF,TGTGCCTGGAGTATGGCGGGGCACCAGCCCCAGCATTTT
.,TRBJ1-2,TRBV18,TRBD1,CASSPDGQGGAGYTF,TGTGCCAGCTCACCAGATGGACAGGGAGGAGCTGGCTACACCTTC
.,TRBJ2-1,TRBV9,.,CASSVDWREQFF,TGTGCCAGCAGCGTAGATTGGAGGGAGCAGTTCTTC
.,TRBJ2-7,TRBV30,TRBD1,CAWSVQGAREQYF,TGTGCCTGGAGTGTACAGGGGGCTAGGGAGCAGTACTTC
.,TRBJ2-3,TRBV4-1,TRBD1,CASSQNSRGTDTQYF,TGCGCCAGCAGCCAAAATTCCAGGGGGACAGATACGCAGTATTTT
.,TRBJ2-5,TRBV30,.,CAWSVGGTETQYF,TGTGCCTGGAGTGTAGGCGGGACGGAGACCCAGTACTTC
.,TRBJ2-7,TRBV11-2,TRBD1,CASSSGQGSYEQYF,TGTGCCAGCAGCTCGGGACAGGGCTCCTACGAGCAGTACTTC
once,TRBJ2-1,TRBV5-6,TRBD1,CASTPGGSSYNEQFF,TGTGCCAGCACCCCAGGGGGAAGCTCCTACAATGAGCAGTTCTTC
few,TRBJ1-2,TRBV28,.,CASGQANYGYTF,TGTGCCAGCGGTCAGGCGAACTATGGCTACACCTTC
.,TRBJ1-2,TRBV6-1,TRBD1,CASDAVRGPYYGYTF,TGTGCCAGCGATGCCGTGAGGGGGCCCTACTATGGCTACACCTTC
.,TRBJ2-5,TRBV5-1,TRBD1,CASSRRDRGGETQYF,TGCGCCAGCAGCCGCCGGGACAGGGGGGGCGAGACCCAGTACTTC
.,TRBJ2-7,TRBV7-9,.,CSSSLLPREPSYEQYF,TGTTCCAGCAGCTTGTTACCCCGAGAGCCCTCGTACGAGCAGTACTTC
.,TRBJ1-1,TRBV7-2,.,CASSSQQGAHTEAFF,TGTGCCAGCAGCTCCCAACAGGGTGCGCACACTGAAGCTTTCTTT
.,TRBJ1-1,TRBV27,.,CASSLFSRAGEAFF,TGTGCCAGCAGTTTATTCTCGCGGGCAGGTGAAGCTTTCTTT
once,TRBJ2-7,TRBV6-5,.,CASSPRGGEQYF,TGTGCCAGCAGTCCCAGGGGTGGCGAGCAGTACTTC
.,TRBJ2-2,TRBV11-2,TRBD2,CASSERTSGSTGELFF,TGTGCCAGCAGCGAGAGGACTAGCGGGAGCACCGGGGAGCTGTTTTTT
.,TRBJ2-7,TRBV2,.,CASSYTNYEQYF,TGTGCCAGCAGTTATACTAACTACGAGCAGTACTTC
.,TRBJ2-7,TRBV27,TRBD2,CASGAGLGYEQYF,TGTGCCAGCGGCGCCGGACTAGGATACGAGCAGTACTTC
.,TRBJ1-2,TRBV27,TRBD1,CASSPTDRGYGYTF,TGTGCCAGCAGTCCCACGGACAGGGGCTATGGCTACACCTTC
few,TRBJ1-1,TRBV6-5,.,CASSYSSRNTEAFF,TGTGCCAGCAGTTACTCTTCCCGGAACACTGAAGCTTTCTTT
.,TRBJ2-7,TRBV10-1,TRBD1,CASSEGQGAYEQYF,TGCGCCAGCAGTGAAGGACAGGGGGCCTACGAGCAGTACTTC
once,TRBJ2-7,TRBV28,TRBD2,CASSLTGGPYEQYF,TGTGCCAGCAGTTTAACGGGAGGGCCCTACGAGCAGTACTTC
.,TRBJ1-2,TRBV5-6,TRBD1,CASRPQGDYGYTF,TGTGCCAGCAGGCCTCAGGGGGACTATGGCTACACCTTC
.,TRBJ2-6,TRBV5-1,TRBD1,CASSSAGTGASGANVLTF,TGCGCCAGCAGCTCTGCCGGGACAGGAGCTTCTGGGGCCAACGTCCTGACTTTC
.,TRBJ2-1,TRBV7-2,TRBD2,CASSLVATSGRNEQFF,TGTGCCAGCAGCTTAGTCGCGACTAGCGGGAGGAATGAGCAGTTCTTC
.,TRBJ2-7,TRBV5-1,TRBD1,CASSLGGQGVYEQYF,TGCGCCAGCAGCTTGGGGGGACAGGGTGTCTACGAGCAGTACTTC
few,TRBJ2-5,TRBV5-1,TRBD2,CASSVGLAGETQYF,TGCGCCAGCAGCGTCGGACTAGCGGGAGAGACCCAGTACTTC
few,TRBJ2-5,TRBV10-3,.,CAISDPPPGEETQYF,TGTGCCATCAGTGACCCCCCCCCGGGGGAAGAGACCCAGTACTTC
.,TRBJ2-7,TRBV9,.,CASSFDFRSYEQYF,TGTGCCAGCAGCTTTGACTTCCGCTCCTACGAGCAGTACTTC
.,TRBJ1-2,TRBV30,.,CASEGGAKKNYGYTF,TGTGCCTCTGAAGGGGGGGCTAAAAAAAACTATGGCTACACCTTC
few,TRBJ2-7,TRBV6-1,TRBD2,CASSEPGSGRTYEQYF,TGTGCCAGCAGTGAACCGGGTAGCGGGAGGACCTACGAGCAGTACTTC
.,TRBJ2-7,TRBV5-4,TRBD1,CASSLGQGAAYEQYF,TGTGCCAGCAGCTTGGGACAGGGGGCGGCCTACGAGCAGTACTTC
once,TRBJ2-1,TRBV9,.,CASSILAETYNEQFF,TGTGCCAGCAGCATACTAGCCGAAACCTACAATGAGCAGTTCTTC
few,TRBJ2-1,TRBV2,.,CASTTTTLEQFF,TGTGCCAGCACCACTACAACTCTTGAGCAGTTCTTC
.,TRBJ2-3,TRBV19,TRBD1,CASSIYGTGGKDTQYF,TGTGCCAGTAGTATATATGGGACAGGGGGAAAAGATACGCAGTATTTT
.,TRBJ1-4,TRBV28,TRBD1,CASSFLGQGAQNEKLFF,TGTGCCAGCAGTTTCCTGGGACAGGGGGCGCAAAATGAAAAACTGTTTTTT
.,TRBJ1-2,TRBV4-2,.,CASSQHRVQTGYTF,TGTGCCAGCAGCCAGCACCGGGTGCAGACCGGCTACACCTTC
once,TRBJ2-5,TRBV28,.,CASSFSFSLKTQYF,TGTGCCAGCAGTTTTTCATTTAGCTTGAAGACCCAGTACTTC
.,TRBJ2-7,TRBV28,TRBD1,CASRVQGAQGGEQYF,TGTGCCAGCAGAGTTCAGGGGGCGCAGGGGGGCGAGCAGTACTTC
few,TRBJ1-1,TRBV6-1,TRBD1,CASSENARQGNTEAFF,TGTGCCAGCAGTGAGAATGCTCGACAGGGGAACACTGAAGCTTTCTTT
.,TRBJ2-3,TRBV5-1,.,CASSSQSSLLAAGQTSTDTQYF,TGCGCCAGCAGCTCACAATCCTCCCTACTAGCGGCGGGACAGACTAGCACAGATACGCAGTATTTT
once,TRBJ1-1,TRBV28,TRBD1,CASRVPGTGGFEAFF,TGTGCCAGCAGAGTGCCCGGGACAGGGGGATTTGAAGCTTTCTTT
.,TRBJ1-2,TRBV7-2,.,CASRPGQLNYGYTF,TGTGCCAGCAGACCAGGGCAGCTCAACTATGGCTACACCTTC
.,TRBJ2-3,TRBV6-1,.,CASSEWGRGSTDTQYF,TGTGCCAGCAGTGAATGGGGTAGGGGAAGCACAGATACGCAGTATTTT
.,TRBJ2-3,TRBV19,.,CASSMRRRAGTDTQYF,TGTGCCAGTAGTATGAGGAGGAGAGCTGGTACAGATACGCAGTATTTT